This T cell receptor (beta chain) was sequenced during a study of lymphopenia after photon versus proton radiotherapy. TCRdb's table, derived via immunoSEQ multiplex PCR, lists solely in-frame clones and lacks some. The sample records about 8,300 clones, about 90% being singletons. The length of the CDR3 is 15 residues. Germline CDR1 reads MDHEN; CDR2 reads SYDVKM. Trimming left V 2 bases short and J 3 bases short, with 11 bases between. Specimen: peripheral blood, collected from a patient treated with photon-based radiotherapy. The gene calls are TRBV28 and TRBJ1-5; TRBD1 might be the D (6 bases). The TCR sequence derives from a man older than 75 with cholangiocarcinoma. The CDR3 DNA reads as TGTGCCAGCAGTTTACACAGGGCTATCAATCAGCCCCAGCATTTT. This codes for CASSLHRAINQPQHF.